A selection of T cell receptor beta chains follows, all from one sample in a study of post-analysis software for immune sequencing data. One entry per CDR3 protein results from TCRdb running MiXCR on the PCR reads. The table includes roughly 570,000 distinct CDR3 sequences, roughly 34% detected once. The specimen was blood. The receptors originated from a girl younger than 18 with multiple sclerosis. Each CDR3 is given with its conserved first and last residue. A D gene is named only where the DNA matches it firmly. Clone size is shown for a subset of rows, as once, few, many or a class of expanded clone.

v_call	j_call	d_call	clone_size	cdr3_nt	cdr3_aa
TRBV5-1	TRBJ2-3	TRBD1	few	TGCGCCAGCAGCCCAGGACAGGGGAACACAGATACGCAGTATTTT	CASSPGQGNTDTQYF
TRBV2	TRBJ2-5	TRBD2	.	TGTACCAGCAGTGAGGAAGCGGGGGGGCTGGAGACCCAGTACTTC	CTSSEEAGGLETQYF
TRBV9	TRBJ2-2	.	.	TGTGCCAGCAGCGTAGGGGGGACTTCCACCGGGGAGCTGTTTTTT	CASSVGGTSTGELFF
TRBV20-1	TRBJ2-7	TRBD2	.	TGCAGTGCTAGAGGGGCTAGCGGCCAAAACTACGAGCAGTACTTC	CSARGASGQNYEQYF
TRBV29-1	TRBJ1-2	.	.	TGCAGCGTTGTTCTACAGGGTTCCTATGGCTACACCTTC	CSVVLQGSYGYTF
TRBV7-2	TRBJ2-2	TRBD1	.	TGTGCCAGCAGCGGGACAGGGGTCACCGGGGAGCTGTTTTTT	CASSGTGVTGELFF
TRBV6-1	TRBJ2-5	.	few	TGTGCCACCGGCCGGGCATATGAGACCCAGTACTTC	CATGRAYETQYF
TRBV3-1	TRBJ2-7	.	few	TGTGCCAGCAGCCAAGGACGGGGGTCGACCTACGAGCAGTACTTC	CASSQGRGSTYEQYF
TRBV12-3/TRBV12-4	TRBJ2-5	.	few	TGTGCCAGCAGTTTAGCGGGGGAAATGGGAGAGACCCAGTACTTC	CASSLAGEMGETQYF
TRBV5-1	TRBJ1-5	.	.	TGCGCCGGCAGCTTGTTACCTGGCAATCAGCCCCAGCATTTT	CAGSLLPGNQPQHF
TRBV6-5	TRBJ1-2	.	.	TGTGCCAGCAGTTACTCTGACGGACCTAACTATGGCTGCACCTTC	CASSYSDGPNYGCTF
TRBV2	TRBJ2-3	.	.	TGTGCCAGCAAAACGTCTAGCGCAGATACGCAGTATTTT	CASKTSSADTQYF
TRBV27	TRBJ2-5	TRBD2	.	TGTGCCAGCAGTGACCGGACTAGCGGCTCAACGGCCCAGTACTTC	CASSDRTSGSTAQYF
TRBV7-2	TRBJ2-3	.	.	TGTGCCAGCAGCTTGAGAGGGGCCCGCACAGGTACGCAGTATTTT	CASSLRGARTGTQYF
TRBV12-3/TRBV12-4	TRBJ2-3	.	.	TGTGCCAGCAGGTTAAAGGGACCAGATACGCAGTATTTT	CASRLKGPDTQYF
TRBV29-1	TRBJ2-1	.	many	TGCAGCGTTGACAGGGTGGTGGACAATGAGCAGTTCTTC	CSVDRVVDNEQFF
TRBV9	TRBJ2-7	.	few	TGTGCCAGCAGCGTAGGCCTTGGGGGCGAGCAGTACTTC	CASSVGLGGEQYF
TRBV19	TRBJ2-6	.	.	TGTGCCAGTAGTATAAATTCGGCGGCTGGCTCTGGGGCCAACGTCCGGACTTTC	CASSINSAAGSGANVRTF
TRBV29-1	TRBJ1-2	.	few	TGCAGCGTTGCTCTGAACCTGGGCTACACCTTC	CSVALNLGYTF
TRBV21-1	TRBJ2-7	.	few	TGTGCCAGCAGCACCCATGACGACTCCCCCTCCTACGAGCAGTACTTC	CASSTHDDSPSYEQYF
TRBV6-5	TRBJ2-3	.	few	TGTGCCAGCAGCCCGAATTTGTCCACAGATACGCAGTATTTT	CASSPNLSTDTQYF
TRBV11-2	TRBJ2-5	TRBD2	few	TGTGCCAGCAGCTTAGCCCATATTAGCGGGGAGACCCAGTACTTC	CASSLAHISGETQYF
TRBV25-1	TRBJ2-6	TRBD1	.	TGTGCCAGCAACGGACAGGGGATCTACTCTGGGGCCAACGTCCTGACTTTC	CASNGQGIYSGANVLTF
TRBV7-2	TRBJ2-5	TRBD1	few	TGTGCCAGCACGGACAGGGAGACCCAGTACTTC	CASTDRETQYF
TRBV5-1	TRBJ2-7	TRBD2	few	TGCGCCAGCAGCCTAGCGGGGCCTAGGGACGAGCAGTACTTC	CASSLAGPRDEQYF
TRBV4-1	TRBJ1-2	.	.	TGCGCCAGCAGCCAAGGCCGGGACGTTTTAGAGGGTGGCTACACCTTC	CASSQGRDVLEGGYTF
TRBV20-1	TRBJ2-5	TRBD2	.	TGCAGTGCTAGAGTTCCTAGCGGGGTGGAGACCCAGTACTTC	CSARVPSGVETQYF
TRBV6-5	TRBJ2-7	TRBD1	many	TGTGCCAGCAGTCCGACAGGGTCCGAGCAGTACTTC	CASSPTGSEQYF
TRBV5-1	TRBJ1-1	.	.	TGCGCCAGCAGCTTGGAGGGCCTAACAGCTTTCTTT	CASSLEGLTAFF
TRBV4-1	TRBJ2-1	TRBD2	.	TGCGCCAGCAGCCAAGAAGCGGGGGGTTACTACAATGAGCAGTTCTTC	CASSQEAGGYYNEQFF
TRBV5-1	TRBJ2-5	.	.	TGCGCCAGCAGCTTGTCCTTGACTGACCAAGAGACCCAGTACTTC	CASSLSLTDQETQYF
TRBV14	TRBJ1-2	.	.	TGTGCCAGCAGCCAAGAGGGTCCCTTGTTCTATGGCTACACCTTC	CASSQEGPLFYGYTF
TRBV7-9	TRBJ2-1	TRBD2	few	TGTGCCAGCAGCTTACAACCTGGGACTAGCGGGGAGTGGTCCTACAATGAGCAGTTCTTC	CASSLQPGTSGEWSYNEQFF
TRBV7-3	TRBJ2-3	.	few	TGTGCCAGCAGCTTATATCCCCCCGGGGTGAGCACAGATACGCAGTATTTT	CASSLYPPGVSTDTQYF
TRBV11-2	TRBJ2-5	.	few	TGTGCCAGCAGCCACGACACACCTACCCAAGAGACCCAGTACTTC	CASSHDTPTQETQYF
TRBV7-3	TRBJ2-1	TRBD1	few	TGTGCCAGCAGCTCGGGACAGGTGGGATACAATGAGCAGTTCTTC	CASSSGQVGYNEQFF
TRBV5-1	TRBJ1-1	.	.	TGCGCCAGCAGCACGGACGGACGGGAGAACACTGAAGCTTTCTTT	CASSTDGRENTEAFF
TRBV5-5	TRBJ2-1	TRBD1	few	TGTGCCAGCAGCTCCGGGACAGGGGTTCTCTACAATGAGCAGTTCTTC	CASSSGTGVLYNEQFF